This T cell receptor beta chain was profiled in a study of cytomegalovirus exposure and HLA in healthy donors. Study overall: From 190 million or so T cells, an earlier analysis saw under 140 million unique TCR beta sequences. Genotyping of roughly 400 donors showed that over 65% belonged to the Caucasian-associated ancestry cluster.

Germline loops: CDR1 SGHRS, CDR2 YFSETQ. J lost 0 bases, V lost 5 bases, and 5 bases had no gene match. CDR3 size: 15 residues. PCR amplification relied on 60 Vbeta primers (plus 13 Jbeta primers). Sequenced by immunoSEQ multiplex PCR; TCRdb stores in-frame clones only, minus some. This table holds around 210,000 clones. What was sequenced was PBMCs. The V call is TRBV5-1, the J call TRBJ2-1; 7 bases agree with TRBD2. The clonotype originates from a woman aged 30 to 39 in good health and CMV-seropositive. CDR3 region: CASRLVAGSYNEQFF. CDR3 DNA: TGCGCCAGCAGACTAGTAGCGGGCTCCTACAATGAGCAGTTCTTC.